This is a list of T cell receptor beta chains from one sample in a study of OX40 agonist ivuxolimab in advanced cancers. Assay used: immunoSEQ multiplex PCR; TCRdb lists only in-frame clones, some missing. Of 20,000 to 25,000 clones listed, over 60% were seen once; the top ten hold approximately 15%. Sequencing used CD4+ or CD8+ T cells sorted from blood, obtained in a trial of the OX40 agonist ivuxolimab. The receptors were sampled from an adult with an advanced solid tumor such as melanoma, head and neck, liver or kidney cancer. Each CDR3 is given with its conserved first and last residue. D genes are given only for firm matches. Expanded clones are given a class, and other clones once, few, many or no size at all.

j_call cdr3_length v_call clone_size d_call cdr3_aa cdr3_nt
TRBJ2-7 11 TRBV19 NA NA CASRNGYEQYF TGTGCCAGTAGGAACGGATACGAGCAGTACTTC
TRBJ2-3 15 TRBV4-3 NA NA CASSQAGRKADTQYF TGCGCCAGCAGCCAAGCGGGTAGAAAGGCAGATACGCAGTATTTT
TRBJ2-7 19 TRBV5-4 NA TRBD1 CASSPAGQGFPLGLYEQYF TGTGCCAGCAGCCCCGCCGGACAGGGCTTTCCTCTTGGGTTATACGAGCAGTACTTC
TRBJ2-6 15 TRBV30 NA NA CAWSPDSGAANVLTF TGTGCCTGGAGTCCGGACAGTGGCGCGGCCAACGTCCTGACTTTC
TRBJ1-5 16 TRBV7-8 NA NA CASSLGVHHGDQPQHF TGTGCCAGCAGCCTCGGTGTCCACCACGGGGATCAGCCCCAGCATTTT
TRBJ1-5 17 TRBV7-9 NA TRBD1 CASSSIDRGSYNQPQHF TGTGCCAGCAGCTCCATCGACAGGGGATCGTACAATCAGCCCCAGCATTTT
TRBJ2-1 16 TRBV6-5 NA NA CASSYSPGIVRNEQFF TGTGCCAGCAGTTACTCTCCAGGGATTGTTCGCAATGAGCAGTTCTTC
TRBJ2-1 15 TRBV6-5 NA TRBD2 CASSYFGTSYNEQFF TGTGCCAGCAGTTATTTCGGGACTAGTTACAATGAGCAGTTCTTC
TRBJ2-7 15 TRBV9 NA TRBD1 CASSVGGQGAYEQYF TGTGCCAGCAGCGTAGGGGGACAGGGAGCTTACGAGCAGTACTTC
TRBJ2-2 17 TRBV27 NA TRBD1 CASSLFPGTGFTGELFF TGTGCCAGCAGTTTATTCCCCGGGACAGGGTTCACCGGGGAGCTGTTTTTT
TRBJ2-1 18 TRBV7-9 NA TRBD2 CASSLAISGGAPSDEQFF TGTGCCAGCAGCTTAGCAATTAGCGGGGGGGCCCCGTCCGATGAGCAGTTCTTC
TRBJ2-7 15 TRBV12-5 once NA CASGPREAATYEQYF TGTGCTAGTGGTCCGAGGGAGGCCGCGACCTACGAGCAGTACTTC
TRBJ2-7 15 TRBV11-2 medium-sized NA CASSLDRGTSYEQYF TGTGCCAGCAGCTTAGATCGGGGCACCTCCTACGAGCAGTACTTC
TRBJ2-5 15 TRBV5-1 NA NA CASSGGGGRRETQYF TGCGCCAGCAGCGGTGGGGGGGGGCGCAGAGAGACCCAGTACTTC
TRBJ2-5 12 TRBV19 NA NA CACPRAQETQYF TGTGCCTGCCCGCGTGCCCAAGAGACCCAGTACTTC
TRBJ1-5 15 TRBV7-9 NA NA CASSSDQGYPQPQHF TGTGCCAGCAGCTCTGATCAGGGGTATCCTCAGCCCCAGCATTTT
TRBJ2-5 15 TRBV9 NA NA CASSVWGSSQETQYF TGTGCCAGCAGCGTATGGGGGAGTTCCCAAGAGACCCAGTACTTC
TRBJ2-7 13 TRBV7-8 few NA CASSLYRPYEQYF TGTGCCAGCAGCTTATACAGACCCTACGAGCAGTACTTC
TRBJ2-1 13 TRBV7-9 NA NA CASSLFSSDEQFF TGTGCCAGCAGCTTATTTAGTAGCGATGAGCAGTTCTTC
TRBJ1-2 16 TRBV5-1 NA NA CASSPSLLGEDYGYTF TGCGCCAGCAGCCCCAGTCTATTAGGGGAAGACTATGGCTACACCTTC
TRBJ2-1 15 TRBV19 few TRBD2 CASNFLSGGANEQFF TGTGCCAGTAACTTCCTAAGCGGGGGGGCCAATGAGCAGTTCTTC
TRBJ1-2 14 TRBV7-2 NA NA CASSLASANYGYTF TGTGCCAGCAGCTTAGCTTCAGCGAACTATGGCTACACCTTC
TRBJ2-2 15 TRBV27 NA NA CASSLFQQYTGELFF TGTGCCAGCAGTTTGTTTCAGCAGTACACCGGGGAGCTGTTTTTT
TRBJ1-1 13 TRBV5-5 few NA CASSLQGDTEAFF TGTGCCAGCAGCCTCCAAGGGGACACTGAAGCTTTCTTT